This T cell receptor beta chain came from a study of post-analysis software for immune sequencing data. The overall study: As for disease course, relapsing-remitting, secondary progressive and progressive-relapsing multiple sclerosis were all included. The study, taken as a whole, reports: Controls showed significantly higher normalized Chao1 diversity than did multiple sclerosis patients. Relative to controls, patients had about 5 TRBV segments at higher frequency, with TRBV5-6, TRBV5-1 and TRBV20-1 among these. With F measure, samples from one preparation batch clustered together strongly.

CDR1 is SQVTM and CDR2 is ANQGSEA in the germline V gene. The ends were cut back, 6 bases at V and 2 bases at J, with 10 bases in the middle. There are 12 residues in the CDR3. Presence of unique molecular identifiers characterized the TCR beta cDNA libraries. TCRdb used MiXCR to reprocess the PCR reads, holding one entry per CDR3 protein. The repertoire consists of roughly 430,000 distinct CDR3 sequences, with 39% occurring once and the leading ten covering 6.5% to 8%. This clonotype was detected ten times or more. Antigen: not known. The receptor comes from a girl aged 2-15 years with multiple sclerosis. The genes are TRBV29-1 and TRBJ2-5; maybe TRBD1 (6 bases). The sequenced sample consisted of blood. This chain's CDR3 is CSVATGQETQYF. CDR3 sequence (DNA): TGCAGCGTGGCTACAGGGCAAGAGACCCAGTACTTC.